One sample yielded the 17 T cell receptor beta chains listed below, sequenced in a study of regulatory T cells in long-lasting Graves disease. Arm-PCR with iRepertoire HTBI primers amplified the CDR3 regions for these TCR beta libraries. TCRdb fed the multiplex PCR reads into MiXCR, producing one record per CDR3 protein. Here the sample spans 500,000 to 700,000 distinct CDR3 sequences, 25% to 30% being singletons. Time point meaning: persistent/refractory GD, antithyroid drugs over 5 years with positive TRAb. The TCR library was made from RNA extracted from PBMCs. Sample: peripheral blood mononuclear cells (PBMCs), taken when the disease was refractory, from a patient treated with antithyroid drugs. The receptor source for this set is a female donor with Graves disease.

This clonotype was seen a handful of times. The chain carries TRBV28 and TRBJ1-5; no definite D call. Germline V gene data show CDR1 as MDHEN and CDR2 as SYDVKM. V lost 8 bases and J 3 bases, leaving 14 bases between the germline ends. This CDR3 spans 14 amino acids. CDR3 amino acids: CASHTRHFNQPQHF. CDR3 DNA: TGTGCCAGCCATACCAGGCACTTCAATCAGCCCCAGCATTTT.

This clonotype was counted at least ten times. The chain links TRBV12-3 or TRBV12-4 to TRBJ1-1; D possibly corresponds to TRBD1 (5 bases). V was pared by 3 bases and J by 4 bases, with 9 bases between. The CDR3 has 13 amino acids. The CDR3 region has the DNA TGTGCCAGCAGTTTTGACAGCCCCACTGAAGCTTTCTTT. This sequence encodes CASSFDSPTEAFF.

This chain uses TRBV12-3 or TRBV12-4 with TRBJ1-3; 9 bases align to TRBD1. The CDR3 is 15 amino acids. V trimming: 6 bases; J trimming: 0 bases; junction bases outside the gene matches: 3. The CDR3 loop is CASRPTGGSGNTIYF. In nucleotides, the CDR3 is TGTGCCAGCAGACCGACAGGGGGCTCTGGAAACACCATATATTTT.

This rearrangement joins TRBV19 to TRBJ1-1, with a tentative D call TRBD1 (5 bases). Trimming took 7 bases from V and 2 from J, leaving 11 bases between them. The CDR3 spans 13 residues. The germline gives CDR1 LNHDA, CDR2 SQIVND (reference sequence). CDR3 region: CASKGQINTEAFF. The CDR3, as DNA: TGTGCCAGTAAGGGGCAGATAAACACTGAAGCTTTCTTT.

This sequence joins TRBV24-1 and TRBJ2-2; D remains ambiguous. In germline, CDR1 is KGHDR, CDR2 SFDVKD. The CDR3 consists of 14 residues. Trimming left V 5 bases short and J 7 bases short, with 13 bases between. CDR3 region: CATSGSGWGGELFF. For the CDR3, the DNA is TGTGCCACCAGTGGTTCAGGTTGGGGCGGGGAGCTGTTTTTT.

This clonotype has more than one count but fewer than ten. The chain uses TRBV18 and TRBJ2-4, with 12 bases lining up with TRBD2. Trimming removed 3 bases from V and 0 bases from J; junction bases left unmatched: 0. The length of the CDR3 is 16 residues. The germline CDR1 and CDR2 sequences are KGHSH and LQKENI. DNA of the CDR3: TGTGCCAGCTCACCGACTAGCGGGAGAGCCAAAAACATTCAGTACTTC. Its protein product is CASSPTSGRAKNIQYF.

This chain uses TRBV20-1 with TRBJ2-2; D is ambiguous. The CDR3 runs to 13 residues. The germline V and J ends were trimmed by 6 bases and 0 bases, with 8 bases remaining between them. Germline-derived CDR1 and CDR2 are DFQATT and SNEGSKA (reference sequence). CDR3 protein: CSAETSNTGELFF. CDR3 DNA: TGCAGTGCCGAGACCTCGAACACCGGGGAGCTGTTTTTT.

This clonotype was counted at least ten times. This chain links TRBV3-1 with TRBJ1-2; D is unclear. From germline, CDR1 is LGHDT and CDR2 YNNKEL (reference sequence). The CDR3 extends over 13 amino acids. Between the trimmed V and J ends, which lost 6 bases and 8 bases, there was a span of 16 bases. CDR3 sequence reads: CASRPQWEDGYTF. In DNA, the CDR3 is TGTGCCAGCAGACCGCAGTGGGAGGACGGCTACACCTTC.

The chain links TRBV2 to TRBJ2-2, with D hard to call. The length of the CDR3 is 12 residues. Germline CDR1 reads SNHLY; CDR2 reads FYNNEI. V shed 4 bases and J shed 7 bases, with 7 bases lying between them. The CDR3 coding sequence is TGTGCCAGCAGTGTGCCTATCGGGGAGCTGTTTTTT. It yields the protein CASSVPIGELFF.

The V gene is TRBV10-2, the J gene TRBJ2-5, with a weak D call TRBD2 (6 bases). The germline V gene has CDR1 WSHSY and CDR2 SAAADI. The V end was cut by 10 bases, the J end by 4 bases, with 22 bases between. The CDR3 runs to 15 residues. The CDR3 sequence: CATSPSASATETQYF. In nucleotides, the CDR3 is TGCGCCACCTCCCCTTCGGCTAGCGCCACAGAGACCCAGTACTTC.

Comment on this clonotype: This may be a read error: a much more frequent sequence differs by one nucleotide. This chain uses TRBV2 with TRBJ2-7, with a possible D match to TRBD2 (5 bases). Germline CDR1 is SNHLY and CDR2 is FYNNEI. CDR3 length equals 13 residues. CDR3 bases: TGTGCCGGCAGCGACGCCGGGATCTACGAGCAGTACTTC. Its protein is CAGSDAGIYEQYF.

In this sample, this clonotype turned up many times. The chain couples TRBV6-1 to TRBJ1-2; 7 bases map to TRBD1. V was clipped by 4 bases and J by 7 bases; unmatched bases: 21. This CDR3 comprises 18 residues. From germline, CDR1 is MNHNS and CDR2 SASEGT. CDR3 protein: CASSAGRQGEVRYGGYTF. CDR3 bases: TGTGCCAGCAGTGCAGGGCGACAGGGAGAGGTTCGGTATGGTGGCTACACCTTC.

This chain uses TRBV7-6 with TRBJ1-1; D not resolved. Germline CDR1 is SGHVS and CDR2 is FNYEAQ. V lost 5 bases and J lost 0, with 16 bases in between. The CDR3 spans 16 residues. The DNA of the CDR3 is TGTGCCAGCAGCGCAGTGACGGCCCTCATGAACACTGAAGCTTTCTTT. Translated, it gives CASSAVTALMNTEAFF.

The gene calls are TRBV30 and TRBJ1-1, with D tentatively TRBD1 (5 bases). The CDR3 is 13 amino acids. V lost 2 bases and J lost 3, with 10 bases in between. Per germline, CDR1 GTSNPN and CDR2 SVGIG (reference sequence). Here the CDR3 DNA reads TGTGCCTGGAGTTGGGAGGGGCACACTGAAGCTTTCTTT. It is translated as CAWSWEGHTEAFF.

This clonotype has a handful of counts. The CDR3 DNA reads TGTGCTAGTGGTTTCTACGACAGGGTGGACTATGGCTACACCTTC. Its translation: CASGFYDRVDYGYTF. The chain links TRBV12-5 to TRBJ1-2, with 7 bases aligning to TRBD1. This CDR3 contains 15 residues. The germline V gene encodes CDR1 LGHNT and CDR2 FRNRAP. The V gene end was trimmed by 3 bases and the J gene end by 3 bases; junction bases not matched to a gene: 7.

V gene TRBV12-3 or TRBV12-4 combines with J gene TRBJ2-7, with D hard to call. V was clipped by 6 bases and J by 6 bases, with 18 bases between them. This CDR3 has 14 residues. In DNA form, the CDR3 reads TGTGCCAGCAGCTTTATCCCGAAGGATGGCGAGCAGTACTTC. Translation gives CASSFIPKDGEQYF.

Many counts were recorded for this clonotype. The chain employs TRBV11-2 and TRBJ2-7; D is ambiguous. Trimming took 3 bases from V and 3 from J, leaving 15 bases between them. The CDR3 spans 15 residues. From germline, CDR1 is SGHAT and CDR2 FQNNGV. CDR3 loop: CASSFKMAGYYEQYF. The CDR3 DNA follows: TGTGCCAGCAGCTTTAAGATGGCAGGATACTACGAGCAGTACTTC.